The source of this T cell receptor (beta chain) is a study of identifying expanded T cells in peripheral blood. The ends were cut back, 0 bases at V and 0 bases at J, with 12 bases in the middle. The V gene's germline CDR1 is MNHEY and CDR2 SMNVEV (reference sequence). The CDR3 runs to 17 residues. TCRdb's table, derived via immunoSEQ multiplex PCR, lists solely in-frame clones and lacks some. The sample carries about 50,000 clones, about 80% recorded once. The rearrangement links TRBV27 to TRBJ2-1; no clear D gene. The sample was blood. The TCR comes from a person between 18 and 75 years old in good health. Written as DNA, the CDR3 is TGTGCCAGCAGTTTATCGATAAGGCAACGCTCCTACAATGAGCAGTTCTTC. Translating it yields CASSLSIRQRSYNEQFF.